The 4 T cell receptor beta chains listed next were all sequenced from one sample in a study of PD-1 blockade in classical Hodgkin lymphoma. The table came from immunoSEQ multiplex PCR; TCRdb's copy has only in-frame clones and leaves some out. The repertoire holds about 90,000 clones, with roughly 87% as singletons. Brentuximab vedotin exposure varied, and every patient relapsed after autologous stem cell transplantation. Sequenced here: peripheral blood mononuclear cells (PBMCs), sampled before the second cycle of nivolumab. These receptors were taken from a human donor with classical Hodgkin lymphoma.

The rearrangement links TRBV5-1 to TRBJ2-5; D is perhaps TRBD1 or TRBD2 (5 bases each). The DNA matches TRBJ2-7 better at its end, which makes the J call doubtful. There are 12 residues in the CDR3. Germline V gene sequence: CDR1 SGHRS, CDR2 YFSETQ. The CDR3 here is CASSWDGYEQYF. The CDR3 region has the DNA TGCGCCAGCAGTTGGGACGGCTACGAGCAGTACTTC.

This clone is a singleton in its sample. V gene TRBV5-1 combines with J gene TRBJ2-3, with TRBD2 as a possible D gene (5 bases). The V end lost 4 bases, the J end lost 2 bases, and 11 bases lay between the germline ends. This CDR3 has 14 residues. The V gene's germline CDR1 is SGHRS and CDR2 YFSETQ. DNA for the CDR3: TGCGCCAGCAGCGAGGGCGGAGACACAGATACGCAGTATTTT. Protein: CASSEGGDTDTQYF.

The chain combines TRBV9 with TRBJ2-2; 7 nucleotides line up with TRBD1. The germline V gene encodes CDR1 SGDLS and CDR2 YYNGEE. The CDR3 length is 15 residues. Losses at the gene ends were 2 bases for V and 6 bases for J; bases not matched to a gene: 7. The CDR3 here is CASSVGTVIPGELFF. As DNA, the CDR3 is TGTGCCAGCAGCGTCGGGACAGTTATTCCCGGGGAGCTGTTTTTT.

This chain links TRBV9 with TRBJ2-5; D unclear. Germline lookup yields CDR1 SGDLS and CDR2 YYNGEE. The CDR3 spans 13 residues. Trimming took 0 bases from V and 3 from J, leaving 6 bases between them. CDR3 protein: CASSVGPKETQYF. For the CDR3, the DNA is TGTGCCAGCAGCGTAGGGCCCAAAGAGACCCAGTACTTC. The variable domain in full, completed from reference TRBV9 and TRBJ2-5, reads DSGVTQTPKHLITATGQRVTLRCSPRSGDLSVYWYQQSLDQGLQFLIQYYNGEERAKGNILERFSAQQFPDLHSELNLSSLELGDSALYFCASSVGPKETQYFGPGTRLLVL.